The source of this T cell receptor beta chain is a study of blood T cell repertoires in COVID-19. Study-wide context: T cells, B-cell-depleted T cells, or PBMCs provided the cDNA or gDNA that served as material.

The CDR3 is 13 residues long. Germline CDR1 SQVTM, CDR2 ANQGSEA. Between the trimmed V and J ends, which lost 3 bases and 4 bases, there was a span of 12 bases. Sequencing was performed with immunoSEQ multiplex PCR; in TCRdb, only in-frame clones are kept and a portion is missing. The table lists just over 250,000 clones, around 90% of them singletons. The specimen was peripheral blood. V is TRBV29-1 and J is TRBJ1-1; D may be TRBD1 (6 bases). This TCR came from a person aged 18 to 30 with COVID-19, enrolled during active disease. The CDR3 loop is CSVDKGRGTEAFF. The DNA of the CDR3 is TGCAGCGTTGATAAAGGCAGGGGCACTGAAGCTTTCTTT.